Included here is one TCR beta chain sequence, with context. The antigen remains unidentified. TCRdb reanalysed the reads using MiXCR and keeps one entry per CDR3 protein. In the table there are around 360,000 distinct CDR3 sequences, around a third of which are singletons. The sample comes from a study of T cell repertoires in cytomegalovirus infection. Study-level background: Public TCR beta signature analysis indicated the presence of both CMV infection and matching HLA type.

The CDR3 is 12 amino acids. Trimming removed 5 bases from V and 3 bases from J, with 8 bases in between. The germline gives CDR1 GTSNPN, CDR2 SVGIG (reference sequence). The source of this sequence is a human donor in good health (CMV status not recorded). Some clones in this sample may be carry-over from other donors' samples. Source: cultured PBMCs, taken from culture after CMV antigen stimulation. V and J are TRBV30 and TRBJ2-4; D not certain. The CDR3 region has the DNA TGTGCCTGGTCGGAAGGCAAAAACATTCAGTACTTC. Amino acids: CAWSEGKNIQYF.